This is a list of T cell receptor beta chains from one sample in a study of graft-versus-host responses after intestinal transplantation. Sequencing used immunoSEQ multiplex PCR; TCRdb keeps in-frame clones, though not all of them. The sample lists approximately 28,000 clones, approximately 93% occurring once. Here the sequenced sample was PBMCs, taken roughly 62 days after intestinal transplant. These receptors were collected from a human patient who received an intestinal transplant, so some T cells may come from the graft donor. CDR3s include the opening cysteine and the closing phenylalanine or tryptophan. The order of the fields is D gene, J gene, V gene, clone size, CDR3 protein, CDR3 DNA. D genes are given only for firm matches. Size values are once, few and many counts, or a class for expanded clones, and some rows have none.

TRBD1,TRBJ1-2,TRBV6-1,-,CASSGPGQGPYGYTF,TGTGCCAGCAGTGGGCCAGGACAGGGGCCCTATGGCTACACCTTC
-,TRBJ2-5,TRBV7-9,-,CASSSPRQETQYF,TGTGCCAGCAGCTCGCCAAGACAAGAGACCCAGTACTTC
TRBD1,TRBJ2-7,TRBV18,-,CASSEQGAAGEQYF,TGTGCCAGCTCAGAACAGGGGGCTGCGGGCGAGCAGTACTTC
-,TRBJ1-2,TRBV5-4,-,CASSFRGGGTYGYTF,TGTGCCAGCAGCTTTCGTGGCGGGGGTACCTATGGCTACACCTTC
-,TRBJ1-1,TRBV19,-,CASIWGGANTEAFF,TGTGCCAGTATTTGGGGGGGAGCGAACACTGAAGCTTTCTTT
-,TRBJ2-7,TRBV6-1,-,CASSAVDGPYEQYF,TGTGCCAGCAGTGCGGTGGACGGTCCCTACGAGCAGTACTTC
TRBD2,TRBJ2-2,TRBV27,-,CASSLAGAGELFF,TGTGCCAGCAGTTTAGCGGGAGCCGGGGAGCTGTTTTTT
-,TRBJ1-1,TRBV5-4,-,CASSLRSTEAFF,TGTGCCAGCAGCCTTCGGAGCACTGAAGCTTTCTTT
-,TRBJ1-2,TRBV7-2,-,CASSLGAVLPDGYTF,TGTGCCAGCAGCTTGGGGGCAGTCTTACCCGATGGCTACACCTTC
-,TRBJ1-6,TRBV6-5,-,CASSYSSSVLDSPLHF,TGTGCCAGCAGTTACTCGAGTAGCGTTCTTGATTCACCCCTCCACTTT
-,TRBJ1-3,TRBV2,-,CASSNVLLGPKTTHSGNTIYF,TGTGCCAGCAGTAACGTTCTACTGGGACCTAAAACTACCCACTCTGGAAACACCATATATTTT
-,TRBJ1-1,TRBV5-4,-,CASSLLQGEGTEAFF,TGTGCCAGCAGCCTCTTACAGGGCGAGGGGACTGAAGCTTTCTTT
-,TRBJ2-7,TRBV19,-,CASTDSYEQYF,TGTGCCAGTACGGATTCCTACGAGCAGTACTTC
-,TRBJ2-1,TRBV4-1,-,CASSPGNGQFF,TGCGCCAGCAGCCCGGGCAATGGGCAGTTCTTC
TRBD2,TRBJ2-2,TRBV28,-,CASSSHLSSGGGELFF,TGTGCCAGCAGTTCCCACCTTTCTAGCGGCGGCGGGGAGCTGTTTTTT
TRBD2,TRBJ2-5,TRBV9,-,CASSVAPGGEGETQYF,TGTGCCAGCAGCGTAGCGCCGGGGGGAGAGGGAGAGACCCAGTACTTC
TRBD2,TRBJ2-1,TRBV28,-,CAKRIGRPLGNEQFF,TGTGCCAAAAGGATCGGGAGGCCCTTGGGCAATGAGCAGTTCTTC
-,TRBJ2-7,TRBV29-1,-,CSAKGGLYEQYF,TGCAGCGCAAAGGGGGGGCTCTACGAGCAGTACTTC
-,TRBJ1-5,TRBV21-1,few,CASSKFSGCNQPQHF,TGTGCCAGCAGCAAATTTTCGGGATGCAATCAGCCCCAGCATTTT
-,TRBJ1-1,TRBV4-1,-,CASSQVNAGNTEAFF,TGCGCCAGCAGCCAAGTAAATGCAGGGAACACTGAAGCTTTCTTT
TRBD2,TRBJ2-1,TRBV5-6,-,CASTSGFFNEQFF,TGTGCCAGCACTAGCGGGTTCTTCAATGAGCAGTTCTTC
TRBD2,TRBJ2-1,TRBV9,-,CASSVGSGRGGEQFF,TGTGCCAGCAGCGTAGGAAGCGGGAGGGGGGGTGAGCAGTTCTTC
-,TRBJ1-1,TRBV4-3,few,CASSQEWREMNTEAFF,TGCGCCAGCAGCCAAGAATGGAGGGAGATGAACACTGAAGCTTTCTTT
-,TRBJ1-1,TRBV29-1,-,CSVEGRLNTEAFF,TGCAGCGTTGAGGGTCGGTTGAACACTGAAGCTTTCTTT
-,TRBJ2-3,TRBV11-2,-,CASSLRGDSTDTQYF,TGTGCCAGCAGCTTGAGGGGAGATAGCACAGATACGCAGTATTTT
-,TRBJ1-5,TRBV7-8,-,CASSGGGWQPQHF,TGTGCCAGCAGTGGGGGGGGATGGCAGCCCCAGCATTTT
-,TRBJ2-7,TRBV4-1,once,CASSPGPYEQYF,TGCGCCAGCAGCCCCGGGCCCTACGAGCAGTACTTC
TRBD2,TRBJ2-5,TRBV5-1,once,CASSLVLAGGETQYF,TGCGCCAGCAGCTTGGTCCTAGCGGGGGGAGAGACCCAGTACTTC
TRBD2,TRBJ2-5,TRBV7-8,-,CASSLGARLAGFETQYF,TGTGCCAGCAGCTTAGGGGCAAGACTAGCGGGATTTGAGACCCAGTACTTC
-,TRBJ2-7,TRBV7-8,once,CASSRPGVGLSYEQYF,TGTGCCAGCAGCCGCCCCGGGGTGGGGCTCTCCTACGAGCAGTACTTC
TRBD2,TRBJ2-3,TRBV5-1,-,CASSLSLAGGPPIGDTQYF,TGCGCCAGCAGCTTGTCCCTAGCGGGAGGCCCCCCGATTGGAGATACGCAGTATTTT
-,TRBJ1-1,TRBV19,-,CASTYGQMNTEAFF,TGTGCCAGTACTTACGGTCAAATGAACACTGAAGCTTTCTTT
-,TRBJ2-5,TRBV7-9,-,CAGSHTPTYQGSGQETQYF,TGTGCCGGCAGCCACACACCAACTTACCAGGGATCGGGCCAAGAGACCCAGTACTTC
TRBD1,TRBJ1-3,TRBV10-2,-,CASSEWTGTLTGNTIYF,TGCGCCAGCAGTGAGTGGACAGGCACACTCACTGGAAACACCATATATTTT
TRBD1,TRBJ2-5,TRBV2,-,CASSNTALRGHEGETQYF,TGTGCCAGCAGTAATACTGCACTAAGGGGGCATGAGGGAGAGACCCAGTACTTC
-,TRBJ2-4,TRBV4-1,-,CASSPRAFLAKNIQYF,TGCGCCAGCAGTCCTCGAGCATTTCTAGCCAAAAACATTCAGTACTTC
-,TRBJ2-1,TRBV7-9,once,CASSACPGCNEQFF,TGTGCCAGCAGCGCTTGTCCGGGTTGCAATGAGCAGTTCTTC
-,TRBJ2-7,TRBV7-8,-,CASSLDGDAVWEQYF,TGTGCCAGCAGCTTAGACGGGGATGCTGTATGGGAGCAGTACTTC
TRBD1,TRBJ2-7,TRBV19,-,CASSITGGAYEQYF,TGTGCCAGTAGTATCACAGGGGGTGCCTACGAGCAGTACTTC
-,TRBJ1-3,TRBV6-5,-,CASSYSKSSGNTIYF,TGTGCCAGCAGTTACTCTAAAAGCTCTGGAAACACCATATATTTT
TRBD1,TRBJ1-1,TRBV10-3,-,CAISPGQGRTEAFF,TGTGCCATCAGCCCGGGACAGGGACGCACTGAAGCTTTCTTT
TRBD1,TRBJ1-2,TRBV6-5,-,CASSYSQGAGYTF,TGTGCCAGCAGTTACTCGCAGGGGGCCGGCTACACCTTC
-,TRBJ2-7,TRBV7-8,-,CASSLAYSYEQYF,TGTGCCAGCAGCTTAGCTTATTCCTACGAGCAGTACTTC
-,TRBJ2-1,TRBV27,-,CASSLSLCNEQFF,TGTGCCAGCAGTTTATCGTTGTGCAATGAGCAGTTCTTC
-,TRBJ2-5,TRBV6-5,-,CASSSPLLRETQYF,TGTGCCAGCAGTTCCCCACTTCTAAGGGAGACCCAGTACTTC
-,TRBJ1-2,TRBV19,-,CASSNPGVEDYTF,TGTGCCAGTAGTAACCCAGGGGTTGAGGACTACACCTTC
TRBD2,TRBJ2-1,TRBV7-9,-,CASSLRLAVDNEQFF,TGTGCCAGCAGCTTAAGACTAGCGGTTGACAATGAGCAGTTCTTC
-,TRBJ2-3,TRBV7-8,-,CASSLFEIDTVTDTQYF,TGTGCCAGCAGCTTATTCGAAATTGATACGGTAACAGATACGCAGTATTTT
TRBD2,TRBJ2-3,TRBV5-1,once,CASSRTSGGATDTQYF,TGCGCCAGCAGCCGGACTAGCGGGGGGGCAACAGATACGCAGTATTTT
-,TRBJ2-1,TRBV19,-,CASSIGGYNEQFF,TGTGCCAGTAGTATAGGGGGTTACAATGAGCAGTTCTTC
-,TRBJ2-3,TRBV5-4,-,CASSSPVAEPTDTQYF,TGTGCCAGCAGCTCGCCGGTGGCGGAGCCAACAGATACGCAGTATTTT
TRBD2,TRBJ2-5,TRBV29-1,-,CSVEDVGTSGGEETQYF,TGCAGCGTTGAAGATGTTGGGACTAGCGGGGGGGAAGAGACCCAGTACTTC
TRBD2,TRBJ2-6,TRBV5-5,-,CASGRGPGANVLTF,TGTGCCAGCGGGAGGGGTCCTGGGGCCAACGTCCTGACTTTC
-,TRBJ2-5,TRBV7-2,-,CASSLYGAGRETQYF,TGTGCCAGCAGCTTATACGGGGCTGGTAGGGAGACCCAGTACTTC
TRBD1,TRBJ2-7,TRBV6-5,-,CASSPTRTGFYEQYF,TGTGCCAGCAGTCCTACCAGGACAGGGTTTTACGAGCAGTACTTC
TRBD2,TRBJ2-1,TRBV6-4,-,CASSGSRGLATHEQFF,TGTGCCAGCAGTGGGTCTAGGGGACTAGCGACCCATGAGCAGTTCTTC
-,TRBJ2-5,TRBV4-1,-,CASSQRMATQETQYF,TGCGCCAGCAGCCAAAGGATGGCGACCCAAGAGACCCAGTACTTC
TRBD2,TRBJ2-2,TRBV28,-,CASSPLTSGYTNTGELFF,TGTGCCAGCAGTCCACTGACTAGCGGGTATACGAACACCGGGGAGCTGTTTTTT
TRBD2,TRBJ2-7,TRBV27,-,CASSLRGLAGASYEQYF,TGTGCCAGCAGTTTACGGGGACTAGCGGGAGCCTCCTACGAGCAGTACTTC
TRBD2,TRBJ2-7,TRBV30,-,CAWSSGAGVGEQYF,TGTGCCTGGAGTAGTGGGGCGGGAGTGGGGGAGCAGTACTTC